The 10 T cell receptor beta chains below all came from one sample that was sequenced in a study of chronic HIV infection and antiretroviral therapy. MiXCR, run by TCRdb on the 5' RACE reads, gives a single entry per CDR3 protein. The repertoire holds roughly 50,000 distinct CDR3 sequences, with about a fifth as singletons. Sample: peripheral blood. The receptor set was obtained from an adult who had HIV and had not received antiretroviral therapy, or was an uninfected healthy control (not recorded which).

The V call is TRBV6-6, the J call TRBJ2-7, with unresolved D. Germline V gene sequence: CDR1 MNHNY, CDR2 SVGAGI (reference sequence). The CDR3 consists of 16 residues. V shed 2 bases and J shed 7 bases, with 21 bases lying between them. DNA for the CDR3: TGTGCCAGCAGTTACGTCCGGTCTACCCGGCTTGAGGAGCAGTACTTC. It is translated as CASSYVRSTRLEEQYF.

This clonotype was picked up a small number of times. The V call is TRBV28, the J call TRBJ2-7, with D possibly being TRBD1 (6 bases). The CDR3 contains 16 residues. Trimming removed 4 bases from V and 1 base from J, with 17 bases in between. CDR1 and CDR2 (germline): MDHEN, SYDVKM. In DNA form, the CDR3 reads TGTGCCAGCAGTTCCCCGACAGGAGCGCTATCCTACGAGCAGTACTTC. Translating it yields CASSSPTGALSYEQYF. Looking up the rest from reference TRBV28 and TRBJ2-7 gives the full variable domain: DVKVTQSSRYLVKRTGEKVFLECVQDMDHENMFWYRQDPGLGLRLIYFSYDVKMKEKGDIPEGYSVSREKKERFSLILESASTNQTSMYLCASSSPTGALSYEQYFGPGTRLTVT.

The chain couples TRBV28 to TRBJ2-6; no clear D. V lost 3 bases and J lost 4, with 7 bases in between. CDR1 and CDR2 (germline): MDHEN, SYDVKM. The CDR3 has 14 amino acids. This CDR3 is CASSLGPGANVLTF. CDR3 bases: TGTGCCAGCAGTTTGGGTCCCGGGGCCAACGTCCTGACTTTC.

A few counts support this clonotype. This chain links TRBV27 with TRBJ1-1; TRBD1 might be the D (6 bases). V lost 5 bases to trimming and J lost 9 bases, with 34 bases between them. Per germline, CDR1 MNHEY and CDR2 SMNVEV (reference sequence). The CDR3 totals 19 residues. The CDR3 sequence is CASSTHPYPGVQIIQKAFF. The DNA of the CDR3 is TGTGCCAGCAGTACACACCCTTATCCAGGGGTACAAATAATTCAAAAAGCTTTCTTT.

This clonotype was found a few times. This chain uses TRBV20-1 with TRBJ2-3, with D uncertain. Trimming left V 3 bases short and J 6 bases short, with 13 bases between. The CDR3 contains 13 residues. Germline CDR1 DFQATT, CDR2 SNEGSKA (reference sequence). CDR3 in DNA: TGCAGTGCTAGTAAGGACGCACTGGATACGCAGTATTTT. It translates to CSASKDALDTQYF.

The chain couples TRBV28 to TRBJ2-7, with TRBD2 matching over 8 bases. Germline V gene sequence: CDR1 MDHEN, CDR2 SYDVKM. The CDR3 totals 14 residues. J gave up 2 bases and V 5 bases, and 5 bases lay outside the gene matches. CDR3 DNA: TGTGCCAGCAGTATTTTAGCGGGACCCTACGAGCAGTACTTC. Encoded protein: CASSILAGPYEQYF.

As to this clonotype: Relative to the germline gene, one junction end is altered; a read error may explain this. The chain has TRBV7-7 and TRBJ2-2; weak D call: TRBD1 (5 bases). Per germline, CDR1 SSHAT and CDR2 FNYEAQ (reference sequence). This CDR3 contains 12 residues. In DNA form, the CDR3 reads TGTGCTAGCAGCCCCCGGACAGGGGAGCTGTTTTTT. Protein sequence: CASSPRTGELFF.

V gene TRBV2 combines with J gene TRBJ2-7; possibly TRBD1 or TRBD2 for D (5 bases each). The germline CDR1 and CDR2 sequences are SNHLY and FYNNEI. The CDR3 is 12 residues long. Trimming pared 10 bases from V and 2 bases from J, leaving 12 bases between. The CDR3 spells CAIKGDPYEQYF. For the CDR3, the DNA is TGTGCCATTAAAGGGGACCCCTACGAGCAGTACTTC.

V and J are TRBV29-1 and TRBJ1-3; D gene ambiguous. V gave up 3 bases and J gave up 1 base, with 7 bases separating them. Germline loops: CDR1 SQVTM, CDR2 ANQGSEA. This CDR3 comprises 13 residues. The CDR3 sequence: CSVDLGSGNTIYF. The DNA of the CDR3 is TGCAGCGTTGATCTGGGTTCTGGAAACACCATATATTTT.

This sequence joins TRBV28 and TRBJ2-7, with 7 bases aligning to TRBD1. Germline loops: CDR1 MDHEN, CDR2 SYDVKM. V lost 3 bases to trimming and J lost 0 bases; unmatched junction nucleotides: 2. This CDR3 has 14 amino acids. In DNA, the CDR3 is TGTGCCAGCAGTTTGGGGACAGTCTCCTACGAGCAGTACTTC. Its translation: CASSLGTVSYEQYF.